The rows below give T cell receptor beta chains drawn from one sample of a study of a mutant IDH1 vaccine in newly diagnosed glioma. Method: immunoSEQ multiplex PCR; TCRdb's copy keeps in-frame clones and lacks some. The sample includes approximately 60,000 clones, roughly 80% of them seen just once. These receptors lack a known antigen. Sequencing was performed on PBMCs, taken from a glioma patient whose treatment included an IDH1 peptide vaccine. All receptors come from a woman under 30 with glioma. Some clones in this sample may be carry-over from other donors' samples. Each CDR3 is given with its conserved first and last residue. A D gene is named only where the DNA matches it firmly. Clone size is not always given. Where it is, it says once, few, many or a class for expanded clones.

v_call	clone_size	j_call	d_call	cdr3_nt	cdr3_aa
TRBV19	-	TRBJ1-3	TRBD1	TGTGCCAGTAGCCCCGGACAGGGGGCCTACACCATATATTTT	CASSPGQGAYTIYF
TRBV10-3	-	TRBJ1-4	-	TGTGCCACAGGCAGAGCAACTAATGAAAAACTGTTTTTT	CATGRATNEKLFF
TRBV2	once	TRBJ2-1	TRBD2	TGTGCCACCAAAAGACTAGCGGGAGAGTACAATGAGCAGTTCTTC	CATKRLAGEYNEQFF
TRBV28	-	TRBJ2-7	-	TGTGCCAGCAGTTTAGCCAGGTTCTCCTACGAGCAGTACTTC	CASSLARFSYEQYF
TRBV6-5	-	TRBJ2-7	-	TGTGCCAGCAGTTACCAGGGCTTCGAGCAGTACTTC	CASSYQGFEQYF
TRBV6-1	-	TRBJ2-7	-	TGTGCCAGCAGTGAAGATATCAAGTCCGTCGGAGAGCAGTACTTC	CASSEDIKSVGEQYF
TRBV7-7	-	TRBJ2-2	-	TGTGCCAGCAGCCTGAATTGGGGGACGAACACCGGGGAGCTGTTTTTT	CASSLNWGTNTGELFF
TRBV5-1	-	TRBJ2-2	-	TGCGCCAGCAGTCGTGGGGGTGGCACCGGGGAGCTGTTTTTT	CASSRGGGTGELFF
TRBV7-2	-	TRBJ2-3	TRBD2	TGTGCCAGCAGCTTATGGGCTAGCGGGAGGGCCTTGGCAGATACGCAGTATTTT	CASSLWASGRALADTQYF
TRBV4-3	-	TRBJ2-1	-	TGCGCCAGCAGCCAAGATCAGGACAGTTCCGGGCAGTTCTTC	CASSQDQDSSGQFF
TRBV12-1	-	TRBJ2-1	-	TGTGCCAGCAGCCCCACCTTGGGGGGATATATCAATGAGCAGTTCTTC	CASSPTLGGYINEQFF
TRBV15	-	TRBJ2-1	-	TGTGCCACCAGCCGGGACACCTACAATGAGCAGTTCTTC	CATSRDTYNEQFF
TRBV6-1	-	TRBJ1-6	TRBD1	TGTGCCAGCAGTGGTGGGACAGGGGGCGCAAATAATTCACCCCTCCACTTT	CASSGGTGGANNSPLHF
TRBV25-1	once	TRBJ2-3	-	TGTGCCAGCATAGACCACACAGATACGCAGTATTTT	CASIDHTDTQYF
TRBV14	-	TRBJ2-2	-	TGTGCCAGCAGCCAAGTGTCTTATACCGGGGAGCTGTTTTTT	CASSQVSYTGELFF
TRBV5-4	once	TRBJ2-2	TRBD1	TGTGCCAGCAGCTTGGGGACAGGGGCCAACACCGGGGAGCTGTTTTTT	CASSLGTGANTGELFF
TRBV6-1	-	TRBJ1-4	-	TGTGCCAGCAGTGAAGATCAGGGCGGACGGGAAAAACTGTTTTTT	CASSEDQGGREKLFF
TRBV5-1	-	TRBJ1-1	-	TGCGCCAGCAGCTTTTTTCCCAGCTTCCCAACTGAAGCTTTCTTT	CASSFFPSFPTEAFF
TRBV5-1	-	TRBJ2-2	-	TGCGCCAGCAGCTTGTGGGGACCGAACACCGGGGAGCTGTTTTTT	CASSLWGPNTGELFF
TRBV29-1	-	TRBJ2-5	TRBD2	TGCAGCGTTGTCCTAGCGGGGGGGCCGGAGACCCAGTACTTC	CSVVLAGGPETQYF
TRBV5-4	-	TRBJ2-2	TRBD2	TGTGCCAGCAGCCCCAAGGGAGGGACCGGGGAGCTGTTTTTT	CASSPKGGTGELFF
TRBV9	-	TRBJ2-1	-	TGTGCCAGCAGCCCCCGGGACTTTCACAATGAGCAGTTCTTC	CASSPRDFHNEQFF
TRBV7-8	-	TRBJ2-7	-	TGTGCCAGCAGCCTACAATTCTACGAGCAGTACTTC	CASSLQFYEQYF
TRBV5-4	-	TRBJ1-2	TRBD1	TGTGCCAGCAGCTCTCCCGGGACAGGGGGCTATGGCTACACCTTC	CASSSPGTGGYGYTF
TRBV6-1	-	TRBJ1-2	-	TGTGCCAGCAGTAAGACGGCATACGCTGACTTC	CASSKTAYADF
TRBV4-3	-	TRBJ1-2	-	TGCGCCAGCAGCCTCCGTTTGTGGCAGGGGAACTATGGCTACACCTTC	CASSLRLWQGNYGYTF
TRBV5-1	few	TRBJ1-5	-	TGCGCCAGCAGCTTGGGGGGTGGCAATCAGCCCCAGCATTTT	CASSLGGGNQPQHF
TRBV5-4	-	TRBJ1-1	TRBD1	TGTGCCAGCAGCCAGACAGGGGCATATACTGAAGCTTTCTTT	CASSQTGAYTEAFF
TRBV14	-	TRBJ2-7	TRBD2	TGTGCCAGCAGCCATGGGAGGGGCGGCGGCTACGAGCAGTACTTC	CASSHGRGGGYEQYF
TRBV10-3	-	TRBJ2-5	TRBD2	TGTGCCATCAGTGAGTCGCGGGGGAAAGAGACCCAGTACTTC	CAISESRGKETQYF
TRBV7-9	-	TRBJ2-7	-	TGTGCCAGCAGCCCGCAGGGGTTAGGCTACGAGCAGTACTTC	CASSPQGLGYEQYF
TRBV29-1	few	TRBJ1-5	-	TGCAGCGTTGAAACCCGACGAGATTTTAGCAATCAGCCCCAGCATTTT	CSVETRRDFSNQPQHF
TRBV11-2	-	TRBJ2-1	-	TGTGCCAGCAGCCCCTCCCTAGATACGTCGGGCAATGAGCAGTTCTTC	CASSPSLDTSGNEQFF
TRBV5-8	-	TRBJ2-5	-	TGTGCCAGCAGCTTGGCCGACGCAGACCAAGAGACCCAGTACTTC	CASSLADADQETQYF
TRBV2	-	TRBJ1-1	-	TGTGCCAGCGGCTTAGGAGGGAACACTGAAGCTTTCTTT	CASGLGGNTEAFF
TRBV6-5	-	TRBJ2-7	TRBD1	TGTGCCAGCAGTGTGACAGGGGGCTCATACGAGCAGTACTTC	CASSVTGGSYEQYF
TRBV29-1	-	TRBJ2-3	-	TGCAGCGTGCCTCAGGCAGATACGCAGTATTTT	CSVPQADTQYF
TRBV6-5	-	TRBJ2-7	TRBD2	TGTGCCAGCAACACCGGACTAGCCTCCTACGAGCAGTACTTC	CASNTGLASYEQYF
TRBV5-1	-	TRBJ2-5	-	TGCGCCAGCAGCCACATCGGGGGTTCGGAGACCCAGTACTTC	CASSHIGGSETQYF
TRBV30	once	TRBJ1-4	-	TGTGCCTGGGGTCCCTGGGGGAAGTCGTATAATGAAAAACTGTTTTTT	CAWGPWGKSYNEKLFF
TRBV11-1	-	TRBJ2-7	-	TGTGCCAGCAGCCCCGCGGGTTCTAGCGAGCAGTACTTC	CASSPAGSSEQYF
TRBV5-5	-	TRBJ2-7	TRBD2	TGTGCCAGCAGCTTGTGGGCTAGCGGGAGTCTCGAGCAGTACTTC	CASSLWASGSLEQYF
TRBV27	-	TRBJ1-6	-	TGTGCCAGCAGTGTCGCATTGAGCTCCTATAATTCACCCCTCCACTTT	CASSVALSSYNSPLHF
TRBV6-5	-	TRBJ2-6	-	TGTGCCAGCAGTCCTGACCCTGGGGCCAACGTCCTGACTTTC	CASSPDPGANVLTF
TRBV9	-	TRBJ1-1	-	TGTGCCAGCAGCGCAGTCTCCGCTGAAGCTTTCTTT	CASSAVSAEAFF
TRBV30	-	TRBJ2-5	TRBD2	TGTGCCTGGAGTAAAGCGGGGGCCACGGAGACCCAGTACTTC	CAWSKAGATETQYF
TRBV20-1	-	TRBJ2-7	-	TGCAGTGCTAGGATGGACTACGAGCAGTACTTC	CSARMDYEQYF
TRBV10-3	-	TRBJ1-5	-	TGTGCCATCAGTAAGGACCGGTTCCCCGATCAGCCCCAGCATTTT	CAISKDRFPDQPQHF
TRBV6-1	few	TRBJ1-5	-	TGTGCCAGCACTGACCTCTATAGCAATCAGCCCCAGCATTTT	CASTDLYSNQPQHF
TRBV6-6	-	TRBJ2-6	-	TGTGCCAGCAGTTACGGAGCCTCTGGGGCCAACGTCCTGACTTTC	CASSYGASGANVLTF
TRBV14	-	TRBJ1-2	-	TGTGCCAGCACCCGAGTGGGGCAGAGCTATGGCTACACCTTC	CASTRVGQSYGYTF
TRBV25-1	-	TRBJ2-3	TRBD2	TGTGCCAGCAGTGAGCCCGGGGGGGCGTCAGATACGCAGTATTTT	CASSEPGGASDTQYF
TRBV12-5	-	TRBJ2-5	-	TGTGCTAGTGGCCCAGGGGAGACCCAGTACTTC	CASGPGETQYF
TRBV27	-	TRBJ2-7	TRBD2	TGTGCCAGCACCCAGGGACTAGCGGGTTACCACGAGCAGTACTTC	CASTQGLAGYHEQYF
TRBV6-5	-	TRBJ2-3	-	TGTGCCAGCAGCCGGGGACGGTCGAGGGATACGCAGTATTTT	CASSRGRSRDTQYF
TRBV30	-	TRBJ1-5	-	TGTGCCTGGAGACTCGGGAGCAATCAGCCCCAGCATTTT	CAWRLGSNQPQHF
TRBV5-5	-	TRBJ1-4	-	TGTGCCAGCAGCTTGCAGGGATTGGATGAAAAACTGTTTTTT	CASSLQGLDEKLFF
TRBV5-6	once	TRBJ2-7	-	TGTGCCAGCAGCTTTTTAGCCCAGACAGAAGCCTACGAGCAGTACTTC	CASSFLAQTEAYEQYF
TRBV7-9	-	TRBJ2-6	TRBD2	TGTGCCAGCACCGCGGCGGGGCGGGGGGCCTCTGGGGCCAACGTCCTGACTTTC	CASTAAGRGASGANVLTF
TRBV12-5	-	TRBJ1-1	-	TGTGCTAGTAGACCGCGGGGGCGCCGGGCTTTCTTT	CASRPRGRRAFF